This TCR beta chain comes out of a study of T cell changes during pregnancy in multiple sclerosis. This clone was picked up one time. Using immunoSEQ multiplex PCR, the repertoire was profiled, and TCRdb retains in-frame clones only, with some absent. The sample lists roughly 42,000 clones, approximately 91% seen once, with roughly 0.5% in the top ten. The CDR3 covers 16 residues. Germline V gives CDR1 SGHAT, CDR2 FQDESV (reference sequence). Trimming at V came to 1 base and at J to 4 bases, leaving 9 bases not matched to a gene. This sequence joins TRBV11-1 and TRBJ1-1; 7 bases are a match to TRBD1. The origin of this receptor is a female donor in good health, enrolled as a control in a pregnancy study. The sequencing here drew on CD4+ T cells from peripheral blood mononuclear cells, taken in the second trimester of pregnancy. The CDR3 region has the DNA TGTGCCAGCAGCTTAGTTGGAGGGGGCGGTAGCACTGAAGCTTTCTTT. Protein: CASSLVGGGGSTEAFF.